The 14 T cell receptor beta chains presented below share a single source sample, sequenced in a study of PD-1 blockade in classical Hodgkin lymphoma. Sequencing used immunoSEQ multiplex PCR; TCRdb keeps in-frame clones, though not all of them. The sample has tens of thousands of clones, 65% to 70% seen once. Time point meaning: cycle 4 day 1 (C4D1), after more than five weeks of nivolumab. Relapses following autologous stem cell transplantation were seen in all patients, with brentuximab vedotin exposure varying. Sequencing used peripheral blood mononuclear cells (PBMCs), obtained before the fourth cycle of nivolumab. These receptors were collected from a human donor with classical Hodgkin lymphoma.

The rearrangement links TRBV11-3 to TRBJ2-3, with D possibly being TRBD1 or TRBD2 (5 bases each). The V and J ends lost 5 bases and 5 bases respectively, with 11 bases between them. Germline V gives CDR1 SGHNT, CDR2 YENEEA. The CDR3 runs 13 residues. CDR3 protein: CASSVGREDTQYF. The CDR3 coding sequence is TGTGCCAGCAGCGTGGGACGGGAAGATACGCAGTATTTT.

This clone was counted between two and nine times. The rearrangement links TRBV5-1 to TRBJ2-3, with 9 bases fitting TRBD1. J lost 0 bases, V lost 4 bases, and 9 bases had no gene match. The CDR3 has 17 residues. The germline gives CDR1 SGHRS, CDR2 YFSETQ. CDR3 nucleotides: TGCGCCAGCAGCGAGGGACAGGGAACGCTTAGCACAGATACGCAGTATTTT. Its protein is CASSEGQGTLSTDTQYF.

The J gene is TRBJ2-3, the V gene TRBV7-5; the listed D gene, TRBD1, was not tested against the DNA. TRBV7-5 is reported as a pseudogene. The CDR3 has 17 amino acids. CDR3 protein: CARSTRLTGISTDTQYF. The CDR3 DNA reads TGTGCCAGAAGCACCCGATTGACAGGGATCAGCACAGATACGCAGTATTTT.

V is TRBV12-5 and J is TRBJ1-1, with 7 bases aligning to TRBD1. V gave up 3 bases and J gave up 4 bases; unmatched junction bases: 2. CDR1 is LGHNT, CDR2 FRNRAP, per germline. CDR3 size: 13 residues. The DNA for the CDR3 is TGTGCTAGTGGTTTAGGGGGCGGCACTGAAGCTTTCTTT. Protein sequence: CASGLGGGTEAFF.

This clone was counted between two and nine times. This sequence joins TRBV5-5 and TRBJ1-5, with TRBD1 matching 10 bases. The CDR3 is 14 amino acids. V dropped 3 bases and J dropped 8; count of bases not matched to a gene: 5. Germline CDR1 SGHKS, CDR2 YYEKEE (reference sequence). The CDR3 here is CASSWGTGDEPQHF. DNA of the CDR3: TGTGCCAGCAGCTGGGGGACAGGGGATGAGCCCCAGCATTTT.

This clone was found once. V gene TRBV7-9 combines with J gene TRBJ2-3, with D perhaps given as TRBD1 or TRBD2 (5 bases each). The CDR3 is made up of 15 amino acids. Trimming removed 0 bases from V and 1 base from J, with 8 bases in between. Germline V gene sequence: CDR1 SEHNR, CDR2 FQNEAQ (reference sequence). The CDR3 coding sequence is TGTGCCAGCAGCTTAGCGAGGGGCGGCACAGATACGCAGTATTTT. It encodes CASSLARGGTDTQYF.

The chain combines TRBV27 with TRBJ2-5, with D possibly being TRBD2 (6 bases). There are 15 residues in the CDR3. CDR1 is MNHEY and CDR2 is SMNVEV in the germline V gene (reference sequence). The V gene lost 1 base and the J gene lost 5 bases, with 14 bases spanning the gap. Written as DNA, the CDR3 is TGTGCCAGCAGTTTATACCCTGAACGGGGGGAGACCCAGTACTTC. As protein: CASSLYPERGETQYF.

The chain is built from TRBV5-4 and TRBJ1-3, with D unresolved. Trimming left V 1 base short and J 0 bases short, with 8 bases between. The V gene's germline CDR1 is SGHNT and CDR2 YYREEE (reference sequence). The CDR3 runs to 15 residues. The CDR3 is CASSLFSSSGNTIYF. The CDR3, as DNA: TGTGCCAGCAGCTTGTTCTCGAGCTCTGGAAACACCATATATTTT.

In nucleotides, the CDR3 is TGTGCCAGCAGCCCGCTAGCGGGGCTTAACAATGAGCAGTTCTTC. This gives the protein CASSPLAGLNNEQFF. This chain uses TRBV5-4 with TRBJ2-1, with 9 positions matching TRBD2. V lost 4 bases, J lost 5 bases, and 7 bases stayed unmatched. This CDR3 is built from 15 residues. Looked up from germline, CDR1 is SGHNT and CDR2 is YYREEE (reference sequence).

J is TRBJ2-5 and V is TRBV7-4, with 7 bases fitting TRBD2. Trimming took 5 bases from V and 5 from J; bases not matched to a gene: 11. The germline gives CDR1 SGHVT, CDR2 SQSDAQ. The CDR3 extends over 15 amino acids. CDR3 in DNA: TGTGCCAGCAGCAACGGACTAGACTCGCGGGAGACCCAGTACTTC. Translating it yields CASSNGLDSRETQYF. Combining the CDR3 with reference TRBV7-4 and TRBJ2-5 gives the whole variable domain GAGVSQSPRYKVAKRGRDVALRCDSISGHVTLYWYRQTLGQGSEVLTYSQSDAQRDKSGRPSGRFSAERPERSVSTLKIQRTEQGDSAVYLCASSNGLDSRETQYFGPGTRLLVL.

The J gene is TRBJ1-2, the V gene TRBV30, with D uncertain. This CDR3 spans 13 amino acids. V shed 2 bases and J shed 4 bases, with 11 bases lying between them. The germline CDR1 and CDR2 sequences are GTSNPN and SVGIG (reference sequence). CDR3 in amino acids: CAWSRDRPYGYTF. The CDR3 nucleotides read TGTGCCTGGAGTAGAGACCGACCCTATGGCTACACCTTC.

The chain joins TRBV5-1 to TRBJ2-7; a possible D gene is TRBD2 (5 bases). Germline V gene lookup returns CDR1 SGHRS and CDR2 YFSETQ. V lost 0 bases and J lost 3, with 10 bases in between. CDR3 size: 14 residues. The CDR3 protein is CASSLEAADYEQYF. CDR3 DNA: TGCGCCAGCAGCTTGGAAGCGGCCGACTACGAGCAGTACTTC.

V gene TRBV2 combines with J gene TRBJ2-7, with TRBD2 matching 14 bases. This CDR3 comprises 18 residues. V lost 5 bases, J lost 2 bases, and 11 bases stayed unmatched. Germline-derived CDR1 and CDR2 are SNHLY and FYNNEI. The CDR3 reads CASSPRTSGGITTYEQYF. DNA for the CDR3: TGTGCCAGCAGTCCACGGACTAGCGGGGGGATTACCACCTACGAGCAGTACTTC.

The chain uses TRBV7-9 and TRBJ2-3, with 11 bases fitting TRBD2. This CDR3 contains 16 residues. Germline values: CDR1 SEHNR, CDR2 FQNEAQ (reference sequence). V lost 3 bases and J lost 2; bases outside the gene matches: 4. CDR3 sequence reads: CASSFPTSGATDTQYF. The CDR3 coding sequence is TGTGCCAGCAGCTTCCCGACTAGCGGGGCCACAGATACGCAGTATTTT.